The 25 T cell receptor beta chains below all came from one sample that was sequenced in a study of blood T cells in healthy people across ages. A second PCR of roughly 7 to 11 cycles used a sample-barcoded 5' primer and a J-beta primer mix. A single record per CDR3 protein comes from TCRdb applying MiXCR to the 5' RACE reads. The data contain about 1,000,000 distinct CDR3 sequences, under 45% of them seen just once; the ten biggest clones take up around 18%. Sequences were obtained from blood. The receptors here all came from a woman aged 55-70 years in good health.

The rearrangement links TRBV16 to TRBJ2-1; D unresolved. The CDR3 consists of 15 residues. CDR1 and CDR2 (germline): KGHSY, FQNENV. The V and J ends lost 2 bases and 10 bases respectively, with 18 bases between them. The chain's CDR3 is CASSQTKGNSYEQFF. DNA of the CDR3: TGTGCCAGCAGCCAAACGAAGGGTAACTCCTACGAGCAGTTCTTC. Variable domain in full (rest from reference TRBV16 and TRBJ2-1): GEEVAQTPKHLVRGEGQKAKLYCAPIKGHSYVFWYQQVLKNEFKFLISFQNENVFDETGMPKERFSAKCLPNSPCSLEIQATKLEDSAVYFCASSQTKGNSYEQFFGPGTRLTVL.

The genes are TRBV7-3 and TRBJ1-4; D gene unclear. This CDR3 contains 15 residues. Trimming pared 4 bases from V and 3 bases from J, leaving 12 bases between. Germline loops: CDR1 SGHTA, CDR2 FQGTGA. The CDR3 sequence is CASSSSGRPNEKLFF. In nucleotides, the CDR3 is TGTGCCAGCAGCTCATCCGGCAGGCCTAATGAAAAACTGTTTTTT.

This clonotype was detected only a few times. The chain recombines TRBV11-2 with TRBJ1-6; no reliable D call. This CDR3 is built from 12 residues. Germline V gives CDR1 SGHAT, CDR2 FQNNGV. V gave up 3 bases and J gave up 9 bases, with 6 bases separating them. The chain's CDR3 is CASSLDASPLHF. Written as DNA, the CDR3 is TGTGCCAGCAGCTTGGATGCTTCACCCCTCCACTTT.

The chain is built from TRBV12-3 or TRBV12-4 and TRBJ2-7; possible D gene TRBD2, 5 bases. The CDR3 runs 15 residues. Trimming shortened V by 1 base and J by 5 bases, and 15 bases separated the two germline ends. CDR3 DNA: TGTGCCAGCAGTTTAGAAGGACGGACGAGGGACGAGCAGTACTTC. Protein product: CASSLEGRTRDEQYF.

The rearrangement uses TRBV28 and TRBJ2-7; 9 bases align to TRBD1. The CDR3 is made up of 13 amino acids. Trimming cost V 6 bases and J 4 bases; bases outside gene matches: 4. Germline V lookup: CDR1 MDHEN, CDR2 SYDVKM. The CDR3 DNA reads as TGTGCCAGCAGAACCGGGACAGGGTACGAGCAGTACTTC. Translated, it gives CASRTGTGYEQYF.

A few counts support this clonotype. V is TRBV7-9 and J is TRBJ2-3; D is ambiguous. V was pared by 4 bases and J by 4 bases, with 15 bases between. The CDR3 is 15 amino acids. From germline, CDR1 is SEHNR and CDR2 FQNEAQ (reference sequence). Written as DNA, the CDR3 is TGTGCCAGCAGCTCAGCTCAAAGTTACTCAGATACGCAGTATTTT. It specifies CASSSAQSYSDTQYF.

The chain links TRBV7-6 to TRBJ2-4; TRBD1 matches 9 bases. Germline trimming cut 9 bases from V and 2 bases from J; bases unmatched to any gene: 8. The CDR3 runs 15 residues. The V gene's germline CDR1 is SGHVS and CDR2 FNYEAQ. The DNA of the CDR3 is TGTGCCAGTTCACAGGGGGCTTCGCCCAAAAACATTCAGTACTTC. It specifies CASSQGASPKNIQYF.

The genes are TRBV11-2 and TRBJ2-4; weak D call: TRBD2 (6 bases). From germline, CDR1 is SGHAT and CDR2 FQNNGV. V was shortened by 8 bases and J by 1 base, with 21 bases between the two germline ends. This CDR3 comprises 17 residues. CDR3 bases: TGTGCCAGCGGCTCTCTCGGGCGGGATAAGGCCAAAAACATTCAGTACTTC. Translation: CASGSLGRDKAKNIQYF.

This clonotype has a handful of counts. This chain links TRBV7-8 with TRBJ1-5; a weak D match, TRBD1 (6 bases). The germline V gene encodes CDR1 SGHVS and CDR2 FQNEAQ. The V and J ends lost 1 base and 6 bases respectively, with 10 bases between them. This CDR3 spans 14 amino acids. In DNA form, the CDR3 reads TGTGCCAGCAGCTTAGGGGACAAAACTCAGCCCCAGCATTTT. Translation: CASSLGDKTQPQHF.

This clonotype came up a few times. This sequence joins TRBV12-3 or TRBV12-4 and TRBJ2-7; 8 nucleotides line up with TRBD1. The CDR3 extends over 15 amino acids. The V and J ends lost 3 bases and 0 bases, in that order; junction bases with no gene match: 4. CDR3 sequence reads: CASSFDRGSSYEQYF. CDR3 DNA sequence: TGTGCCAGCAGTTTCGACAGGGGATCCTCCTACGAGCAGTACTTC.

This clonotype has only a few counts. The chain carries TRBV20-1 and TRBJ2-5; 9 bases fit TRBD1. The CDR3 length is 17 residues. CDR1 and CDR2 from the germline V gene are DFQATT and SNEGSKA (reference sequence). Trimming took 0 bases from V and 5 from J; bases not matched to a gene: 13. The CDR3 reads CSARDLQTDRGKETQYF. CDR3 DNA sequence: TGCAGTGCTAGAGATCTTCAAACTGACAGGGGGAAGGAGACCCAGTACTTC.

This sequence joins TRBV15 and TRBJ1-5; D remains ambiguous. The CDR3 is 15 amino acids. Germline loops: CDR1 LNHNV, CDR2 YYDKDF (reference sequence). Trimming cost V 0 bases and J 0 bases, with 6 bases left between them. The CDR3 spells CATSRDWASNQPQHF. In DNA, the CDR3 is TGTGCCACCAGCAGAGATTGGGCTAGCAATCAGCCCCAGCATTTT.

V is TRBV19 and J is TRBJ2-3; TRBD2 agrees at 13 bases. The length of the CDR3 is 17 residues. J was trimmed by 2 bases and V by 3 bases; bases with no gene match: 5. CDR1 is LNHDA, CDR2 SQIVND, per germline (reference sequence). CDR3 DNA: TGTGCCAGTAGTATTATGGGACTAGCGGGATTCACAGATACGCAGTATTTT. It translates to CASSIMGLAGFTDTQYF. Variable domain in full (rest from reference TRBV19 and TRBJ2-3): DGGITQSPKYLFRKEGQNVTLSCEQNLNHDAMYWYRQDPGQGLRLIYYSQIVNDFQKGDIAEGYSVSREKKESFPLTVTSAQKNPTAFYLCASSIMGLAGFTDTQYFGPGTRLTVL.

This chain connects TRBV4-1 to TRBJ2-5; TRBD2 aligns across 7 bases. This CDR3 has 17 residues. Germline CDR1 and CDR2: MGHRA and YSYEKL. V lost 0 bases, J lost 4 bases, and 11 bases stayed unmatched. This CDR3 is CASSQELAGEGIETQYF. CDR3 DNA sequence: TGCGCCAGCAGCCAAGAACTGGCGGGAGAGGGGATAGAGACCCAGTACTTC.

V gene TRBV28 combines with J gene TRBJ1-5, with 11 bases that match TRBD1. J lost 1 base, V lost 3 bases, and 2 bases had no gene match. This CDR3 spans 16 amino acids. Per the germline V gene, CDR1 is MDHEN and CDR2 is SYDVKM. The CDR3 loop is CASSFGQGASNQPQHF. DNA of the CDR3: TGTGCCAGCAGTTTCGGACAGGGGGCGAGCAATCAGCCCCAGCATTTT.

For this clonotype: One end of the junction is discordant with germline, which a read error may explain. CDR3 sequence (DNA): TGTGCCGGCAGCACTGACAGGGGTCAGCCCCAGCATTTT. It encodes CAGSTDRGQPQHF. V usage is TRBV16 and J usage is TRBJ1-5, with TRBD1 matching over 8 bases. CDR1 and CDR2 from the germline V gene are KGHSY and FQNENV. The CDR3 runs 13 residues.

V usage is TRBV20-1 and J usage is TRBJ2-1, with D possibly being TRBD2 (6 bases). CDR1 and CDR2 from the germline V gene are DFQATT and SNEGSKA (reference sequence). V was trimmed by 3 bases and J by 4 bases, leaving 10 bases between them. This CDR3 is 13 amino acids long. The DNA of the CDR3 is TGCAGTGCTAGCCCTAGCGAGTACAATGAGCAGTTCTTC. Protein product: CSASPSEYNEQFF.

This chain connects TRBV14 to TRBJ1-1; D is ambiguous. Between the trimmed V and J ends, which lost 2 bases and 4 bases, there was a span of 11 bases. Germline V gene data show CDR1 as SGHDN and CDR2 as FVKESK. The CDR3 sequence is 14 residues long. This chain's CDR3 is CASSQFTVGTEAFF. The CDR3 nucleotides read TGTGCCAGCAGCCAATTCACGGTGGGCACTGAAGCTTTCTTT. The entire variable domain, with the rest obtained from reference TRBV14 and TRBJ1-1, is as follows: EAGVTQFPSHSVIEKGQTVTLRCDPISGHDNLYWYRRVMGKEIKFLLHFVKESKQDESGMPNNRFLAERTGGTYSTLKVQPAELEDSGVYFCASSQFTVGTEAFFGQGTRLTVV.

This chain connects TRBV5-1 to TRBJ2-1; TRBD2 matches at 11 bases. This CDR3 is built from 17 residues. Germline values: CDR1 SGHRS, CDR2 YFSETQ. V shed 5 bases, J shed 3 bases, and the junction held 10 bases outside the gene matches. CDR3 region: CASSQEPGTSGYNEQFF. For the CDR3, the DNA is TGCGCCAGCAGTCAGGAACCCGGGACTAGCGGCTACAATGAGCAGTTCTTC.

The chain employs TRBV3-1 and TRBJ2-4; D unclear. The J call is in doubt because the DNA end fits TRBJ2-7 better. There are 13 residues in the CDR3. CDR1 LGHDT and CDR2 YNNKEL come from the germline V gene (reference sequence). CDR3 amino acids: CASSQVLLYEQYF. The CDR3 bases are TGTGCCAGCAGCCAAGTCCTATTGTACGAGCAGTACTTC.

This rearrangement joins TRBV24-1 to TRBJ2-2, with 7 bases identical to TRBD2. J lost 0 bases, V lost 8 bases, and 5 bases had no gene match. Germline CDR1 KGHDR, CDR2 SFDVKD. This CDR3 has 15 amino acids. The CDR3 DNA is TGTGCCACCAAGGCTAGCGGATCGAACACCGGGGAGCTGTTTTTT. As protein: CATKASGSNTGELFF.

The V call is TRBV5-6, the J call TRBJ2-3; 7 bases are a match to TRBD2. CDR1 SGHDT and CDR2 YYEEEE come from the germline V gene. The length of the CDR3 is 15 residues. Unmatched junction bases numbered 2, after V lost 1 base and J lost 0 bases. CDR3 residues: CASSLKAGSTDTQYF. CDR3 nucleotide sequence: TGTGCCAGCAGCTTGAAAGCGGGGAGCACAGATACGCAGTATTTT.

Concerning this clonotype: A much larger clone sits a single nucleotide away, making a read error possible. The J gene is TRBJ2-5, the V gene TRBV7-2, with D perhaps matching TRBD2 (6 bases). This CDR3 spans 16 amino acids. The V and J ends lost 1 base and 5 bases respectively, with 17 bases between them. Germline V gene sequence: CDR1 SGHTA, CDR2 FQGNSA. The CDR3 region has the DNA TGTGCCAGCAGCTTAGGGGAGGCCATATCTGGTGAGACCCAGTACTTC. It yields the protein CASSLGEAISGETQYF.

This clonotype was seen only a few times. The CDR3 nucleotides are TGCAGTGCTACCCAGCAGACAGAGCAGTTCTTC. This encodes CSATQQTEQFF. The genes are TRBV20-1 and TRBJ2-1; D is uncertain. The germline V gene encodes CDR1 DFQATT and CDR2 SNEGSKA (reference sequence). V was pared by 4 bases and J by 10 bases, with 11 bases between. This CDR3 is 11 amino acids long.

This clonotype has ten or more counts. The rearrangement uses TRBV29-1 and TRBJ2-3, with D possibly being TRBD2 (6 bases). Per the germline V gene, CDR1 is SQVTM and CDR2 is ANQGSEA. V was pared by 3 bases and J by 0 bases, with 13 bases between. The CDR3 is made up of 15 amino acids. The CDR3 coding sequence is TGCAGCGTTGATATGTTGGGGACTAGCACAGATACGCAGTATTTT. Translated: CSVDMLGTSTDTQYF.